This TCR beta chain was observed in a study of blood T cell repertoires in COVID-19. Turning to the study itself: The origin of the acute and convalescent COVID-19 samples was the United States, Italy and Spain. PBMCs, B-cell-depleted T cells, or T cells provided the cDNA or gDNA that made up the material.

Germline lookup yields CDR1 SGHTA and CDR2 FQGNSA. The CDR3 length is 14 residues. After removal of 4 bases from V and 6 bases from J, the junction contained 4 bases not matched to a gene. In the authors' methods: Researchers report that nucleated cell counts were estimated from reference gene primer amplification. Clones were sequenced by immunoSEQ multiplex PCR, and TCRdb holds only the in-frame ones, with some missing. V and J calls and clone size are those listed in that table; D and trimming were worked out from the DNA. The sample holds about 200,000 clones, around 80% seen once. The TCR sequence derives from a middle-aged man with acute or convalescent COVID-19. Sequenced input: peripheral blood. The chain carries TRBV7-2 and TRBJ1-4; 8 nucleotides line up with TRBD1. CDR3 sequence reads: CASSSMDRDEKLFF. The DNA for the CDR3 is TGTGCCAGCAGCTCAATGGACAGGGATGAAAAACTGTTTTTT.